This T cell receptor (beta chain) was identified in a study of Ad26.COV2.S vaccination and SARS-CoV-2 variants. Study-level background: Intramuscularly, Ad26.COV2.S was given either once or twice, 56 days apart.

Profiling relied on immunoSEQ multiplex PCR, and the TCRdb table lists in-frame clones only, not all of them. The sample shows around 450,000 clones, about 91% of them seen only once. To note about this clone: What it recognizes is unknown. One junction end disagrees with the germline gene, perhaps due to a read error.

The germline V gene encodes CDR1 SSHAT and CDR2 FNYEAQ (reference sequence). This CDR3 is 13 amino acids long. Regarding the study as a whole: Placebo recipients had lower spike-specific TCR breadth than vaccine recipients. Non-spike TCR breadth did not differ much between vaccine and placebo recipients.

Treatment: about 20 received Ad26.COV2.S at low or high dose, single or two shots; about five received placebo; per-sample allocation not given. Day 63 following the first vaccine or placebo injection was when the samples were taken. Sequences were derived from peripheral blood, sampled in a trial of Ad26.COV2.S vaccine versus placebo. This clonotype was obtained from a person between 18 and 60 years old who received the Ad26.COV2.S COVID-19 vaccine or a placebo. The chain carries TRBV7-7 and TRBJ1-1, with D maybe TRBD1 (5 bases). The CDR3 is CASSPRVNTEAFF. CDR3 coding DNA: TGTGCTAGCAGCCCCAGGGTGAACACTGAAGCTTTCTTT.